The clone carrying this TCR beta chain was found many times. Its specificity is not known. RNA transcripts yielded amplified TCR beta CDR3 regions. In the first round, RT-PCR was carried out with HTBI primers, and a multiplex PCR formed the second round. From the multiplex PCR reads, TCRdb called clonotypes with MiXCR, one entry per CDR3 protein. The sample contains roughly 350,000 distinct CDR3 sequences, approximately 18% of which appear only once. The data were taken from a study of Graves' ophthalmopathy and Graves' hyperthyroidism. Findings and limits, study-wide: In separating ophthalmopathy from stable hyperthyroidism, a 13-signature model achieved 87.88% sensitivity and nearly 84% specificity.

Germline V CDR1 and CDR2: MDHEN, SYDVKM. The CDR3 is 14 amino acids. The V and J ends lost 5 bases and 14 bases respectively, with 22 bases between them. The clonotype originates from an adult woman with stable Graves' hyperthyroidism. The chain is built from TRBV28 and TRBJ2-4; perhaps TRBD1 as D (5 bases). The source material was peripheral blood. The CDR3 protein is CASSTPRTLLLKYF. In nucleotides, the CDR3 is TGTGCCAGCAGTACCCCCCGGACACTCCTTCTTAAGTACTTC.